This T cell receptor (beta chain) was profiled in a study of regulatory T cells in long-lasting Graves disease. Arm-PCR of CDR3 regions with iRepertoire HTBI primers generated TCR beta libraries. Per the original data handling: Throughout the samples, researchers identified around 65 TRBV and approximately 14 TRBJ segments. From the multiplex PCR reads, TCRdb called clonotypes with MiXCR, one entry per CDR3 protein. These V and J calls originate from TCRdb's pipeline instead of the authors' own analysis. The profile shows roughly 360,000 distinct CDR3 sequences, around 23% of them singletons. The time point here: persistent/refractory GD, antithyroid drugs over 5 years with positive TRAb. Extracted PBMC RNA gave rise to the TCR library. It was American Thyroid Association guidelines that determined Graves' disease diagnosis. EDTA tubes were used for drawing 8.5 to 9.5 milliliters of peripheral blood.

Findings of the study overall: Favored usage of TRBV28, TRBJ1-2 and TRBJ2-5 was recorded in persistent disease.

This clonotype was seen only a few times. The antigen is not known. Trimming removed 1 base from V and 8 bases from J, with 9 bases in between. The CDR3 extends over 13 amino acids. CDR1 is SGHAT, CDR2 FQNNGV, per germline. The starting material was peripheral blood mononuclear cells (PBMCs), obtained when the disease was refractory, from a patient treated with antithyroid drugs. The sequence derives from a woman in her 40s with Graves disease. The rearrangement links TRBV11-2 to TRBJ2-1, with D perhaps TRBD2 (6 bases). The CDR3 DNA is TGTGCCAGCAGCTTAGCGGCTAGCGATGAGCAGTTCTTC. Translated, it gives CASSLAASDEQFF. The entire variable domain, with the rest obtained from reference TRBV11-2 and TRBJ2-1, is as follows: EAGVAQSPRYKIIEKRQSVAFWCNPISGHATLYWYQQILGQGPKLLIQFQNNGVVDDSQLPKDRFSAERLKGVDSTLKIQPAKLEDSAVYLCASSLAASDEQFFGPGTRLTVL.